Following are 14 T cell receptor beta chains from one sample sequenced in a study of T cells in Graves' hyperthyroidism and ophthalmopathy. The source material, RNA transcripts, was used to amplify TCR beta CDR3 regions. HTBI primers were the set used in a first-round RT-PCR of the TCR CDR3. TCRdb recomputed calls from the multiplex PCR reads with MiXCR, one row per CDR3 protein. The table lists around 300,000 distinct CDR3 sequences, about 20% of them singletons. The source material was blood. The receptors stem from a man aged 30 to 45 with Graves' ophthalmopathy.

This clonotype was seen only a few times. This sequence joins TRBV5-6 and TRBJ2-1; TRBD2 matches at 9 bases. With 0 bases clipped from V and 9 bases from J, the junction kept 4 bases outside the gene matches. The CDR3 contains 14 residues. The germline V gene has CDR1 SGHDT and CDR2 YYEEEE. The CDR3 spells CASSLVIAGAEQFF. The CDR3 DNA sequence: TGTGCCAGCAGCTTGGTAATAGCGGGAGCTGAGCAGTTCTTC.

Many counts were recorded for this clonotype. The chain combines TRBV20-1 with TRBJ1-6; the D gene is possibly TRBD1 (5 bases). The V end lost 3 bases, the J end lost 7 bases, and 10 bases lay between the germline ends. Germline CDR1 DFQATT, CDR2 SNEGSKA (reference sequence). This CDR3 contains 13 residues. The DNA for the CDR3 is TGCAGTGCTAGTAGGAGGGGCAATTCACCCCTCCACTTT. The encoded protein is CSASRRGNSPLHF.

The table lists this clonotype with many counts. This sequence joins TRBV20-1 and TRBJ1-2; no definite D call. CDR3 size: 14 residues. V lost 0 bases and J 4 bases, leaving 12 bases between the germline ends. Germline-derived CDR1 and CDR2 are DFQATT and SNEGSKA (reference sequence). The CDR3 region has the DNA TGCAGTGCTAGAGATCGGGCCATTCGCTATGGCTACACCTTC. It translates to CSARDRAIRYGYTF.

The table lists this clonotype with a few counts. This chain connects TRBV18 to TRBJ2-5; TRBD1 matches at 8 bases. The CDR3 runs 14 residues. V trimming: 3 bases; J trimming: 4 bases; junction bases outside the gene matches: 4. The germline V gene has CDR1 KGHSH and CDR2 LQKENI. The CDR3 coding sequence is TGTGCCAGCTCACCGGGGACAGGCCGAGAGACCCAGTACTTC. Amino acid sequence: CASSPGTGRETQYF.

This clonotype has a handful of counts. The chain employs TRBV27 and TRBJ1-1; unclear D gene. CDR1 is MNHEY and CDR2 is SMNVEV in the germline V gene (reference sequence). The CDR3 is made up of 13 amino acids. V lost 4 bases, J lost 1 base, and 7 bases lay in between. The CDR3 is CASSSLRNTEAFF. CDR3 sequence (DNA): TGTGCCAGCAGTTCCCTCAGGAACACTGAAGCTTTCTTT.

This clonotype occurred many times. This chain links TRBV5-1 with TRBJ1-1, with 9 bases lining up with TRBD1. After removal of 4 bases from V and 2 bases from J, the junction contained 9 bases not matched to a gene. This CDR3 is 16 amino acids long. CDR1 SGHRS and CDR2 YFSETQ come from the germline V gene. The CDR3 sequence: CASSKGQGVKNTEAFF. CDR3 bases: TGCGCCAGCAGCAAGGGACAGGGAGTGAAAAACACTGAAGCTTTCTTT.

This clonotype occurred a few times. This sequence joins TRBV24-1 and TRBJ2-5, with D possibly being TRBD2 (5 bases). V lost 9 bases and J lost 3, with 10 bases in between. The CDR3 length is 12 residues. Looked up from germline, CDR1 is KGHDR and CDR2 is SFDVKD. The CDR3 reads CATPEREETQYF. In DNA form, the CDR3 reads TGTGCCACCCCGGAGAGGGAAGAGACCCAGTACTTC.

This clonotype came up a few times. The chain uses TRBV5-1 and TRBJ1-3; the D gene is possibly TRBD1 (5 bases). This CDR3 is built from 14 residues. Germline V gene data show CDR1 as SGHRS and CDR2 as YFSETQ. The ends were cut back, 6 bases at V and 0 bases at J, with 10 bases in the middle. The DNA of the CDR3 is TGCGCCAGCACATCCGGGGCCTCTGGAAACACCATATATTTT. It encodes CASTSGASGNTIYF. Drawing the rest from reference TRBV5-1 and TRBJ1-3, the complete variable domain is KAGVTQTPRYLIKTRGQQVTLSCSPISGHRSVSWYQQTPGQGLQFLFEYFSETQRNKGNFPGRFSGRQFSNSRSEMNVSTLELGDSALYLCASTSGASGNTIYFGEGSWLTVV.

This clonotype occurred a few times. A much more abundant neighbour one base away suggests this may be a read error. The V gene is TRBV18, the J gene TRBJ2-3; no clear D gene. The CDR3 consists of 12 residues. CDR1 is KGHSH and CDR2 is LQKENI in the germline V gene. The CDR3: CAGSPLADTQYF. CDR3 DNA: TGTGCCGGCTCACCATTAGCAGATACGCAGTATTTT.

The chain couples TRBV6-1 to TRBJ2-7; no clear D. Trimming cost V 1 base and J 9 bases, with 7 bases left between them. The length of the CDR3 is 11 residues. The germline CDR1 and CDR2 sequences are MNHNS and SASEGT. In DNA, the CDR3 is TGTGCCAGCAGTGAAGGATTGAGGCAGTACTTC. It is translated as CASSEGLRQYF.

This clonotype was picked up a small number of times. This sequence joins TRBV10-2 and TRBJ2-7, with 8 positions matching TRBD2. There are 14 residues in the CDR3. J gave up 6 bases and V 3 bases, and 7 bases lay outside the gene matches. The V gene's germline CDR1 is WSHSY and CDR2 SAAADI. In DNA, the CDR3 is TGCGCCAGCAGTGAACCGGGACTAGGCCGCGAGCAGTACTTC. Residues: CASSEPGLGREQYF.

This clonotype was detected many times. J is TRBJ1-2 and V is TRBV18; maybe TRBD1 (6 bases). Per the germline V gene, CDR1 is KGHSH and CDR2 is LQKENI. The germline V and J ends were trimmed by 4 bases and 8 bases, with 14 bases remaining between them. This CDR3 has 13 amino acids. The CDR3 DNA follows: TGTGCCAGCTCACGTCAGGGGTCTGGCGGCTACACCTTC. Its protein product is CASSRQGSGGYTF. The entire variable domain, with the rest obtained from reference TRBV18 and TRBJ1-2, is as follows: NAGVMQNPRHLVRRRGQEARLRCSPMKGHSHVYWYRQLPEEGLKFMVYLQKENIIDESGMPKERFSAEFPKEGPSILRIQQVVRGDSAAYFCASSRQGSGGYTFGSGTRLTVV.

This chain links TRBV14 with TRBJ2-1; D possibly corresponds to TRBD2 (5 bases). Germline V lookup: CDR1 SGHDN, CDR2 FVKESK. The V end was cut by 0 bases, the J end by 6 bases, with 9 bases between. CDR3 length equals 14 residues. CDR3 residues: CASSQDLDSNEQFF. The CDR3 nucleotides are TGTGCCAGCAGCCAAGATCTGGACTCCAATGAGCAGTTCTTC.

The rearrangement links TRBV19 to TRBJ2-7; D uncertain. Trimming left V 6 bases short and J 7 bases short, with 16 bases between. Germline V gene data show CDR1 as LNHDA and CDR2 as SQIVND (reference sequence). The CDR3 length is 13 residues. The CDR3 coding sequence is TGTGCCAGTAGCCCCCCCACATTAGGGGAGCAGTACTTC. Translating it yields CASSPPTLGEQYF. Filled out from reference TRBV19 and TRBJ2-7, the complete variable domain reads DGGITQSPKYLFRKEGQNVTLSCEQNLNHDAMYWYRQDPGQGLRLIYYSQIVNDFQKGDIAEGYSVSREKKESFPLTVTSAQKNPTAFYLCASSPPTLGEQYFGPGTRLTVT.